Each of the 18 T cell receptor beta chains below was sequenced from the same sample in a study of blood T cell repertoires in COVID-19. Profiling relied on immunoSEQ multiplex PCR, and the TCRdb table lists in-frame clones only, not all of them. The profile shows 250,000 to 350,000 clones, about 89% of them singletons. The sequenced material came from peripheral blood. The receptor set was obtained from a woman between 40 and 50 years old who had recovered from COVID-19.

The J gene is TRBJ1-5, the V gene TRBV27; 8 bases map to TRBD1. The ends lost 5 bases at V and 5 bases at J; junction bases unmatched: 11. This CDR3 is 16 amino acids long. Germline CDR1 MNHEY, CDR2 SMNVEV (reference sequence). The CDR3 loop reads CASSPLDRGRYQPQHF. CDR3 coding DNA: TGTGCCAGCAGTCCTCTCGACAGGGGTCGTTATCAGCCCCAGCATTTT.

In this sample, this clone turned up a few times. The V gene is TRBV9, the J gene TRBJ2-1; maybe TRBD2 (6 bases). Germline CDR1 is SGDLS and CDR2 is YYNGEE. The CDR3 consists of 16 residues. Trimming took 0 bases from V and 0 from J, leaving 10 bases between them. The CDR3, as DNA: TGTGCCAGCAGCGTAGCTGTCGGGGGCTCCTACAATGAGCAGTTCTTC. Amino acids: CASSVAVGGSYNEQFF.

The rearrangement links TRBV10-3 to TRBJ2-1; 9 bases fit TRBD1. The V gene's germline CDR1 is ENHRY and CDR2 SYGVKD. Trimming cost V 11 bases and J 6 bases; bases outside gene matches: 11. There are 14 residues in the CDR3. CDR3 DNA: TGTGCCTCCCGGCCGGGACAGGGTTTCAATGAGCAGTTCTTC. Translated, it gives CASRPGQGFNEQFF.

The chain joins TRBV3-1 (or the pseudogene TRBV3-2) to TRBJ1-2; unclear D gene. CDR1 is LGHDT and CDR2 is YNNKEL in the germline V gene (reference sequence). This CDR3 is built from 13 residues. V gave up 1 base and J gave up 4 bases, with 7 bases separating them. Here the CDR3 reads CASSQGSIYGYTF. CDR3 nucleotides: TGTGCCAGCAGCCAAGGGAGTATCTATGGCTACACCTTC.

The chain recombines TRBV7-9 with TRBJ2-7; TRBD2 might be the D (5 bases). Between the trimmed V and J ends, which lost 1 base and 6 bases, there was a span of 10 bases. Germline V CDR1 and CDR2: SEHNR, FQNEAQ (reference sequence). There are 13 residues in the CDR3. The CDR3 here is CASSLGLAFEQYF. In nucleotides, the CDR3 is TGTGCCAGCAGCTTAGGTTTAGCGTTCGAGCAGTACTTC.

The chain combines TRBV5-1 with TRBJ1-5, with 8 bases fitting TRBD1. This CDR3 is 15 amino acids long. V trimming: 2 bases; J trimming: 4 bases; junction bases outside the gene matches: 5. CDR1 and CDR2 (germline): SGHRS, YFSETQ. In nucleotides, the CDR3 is TGCGCCAGCAGCTTAGGGACAGGTCTAAATCAGCCCCAGCATTTT. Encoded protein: CASSLGTGLNQPQHF.

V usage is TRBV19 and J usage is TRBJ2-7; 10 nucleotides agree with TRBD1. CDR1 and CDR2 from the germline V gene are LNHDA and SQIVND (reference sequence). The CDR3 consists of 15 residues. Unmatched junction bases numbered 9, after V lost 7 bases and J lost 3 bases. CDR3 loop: CASTKGTGVLYEQYF. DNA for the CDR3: TGTGCCAGTACCAAAGGGACAGGGGTGCTCTACGAGCAGTACTTC.

The CDR3 bases are TGTGCCAGCAGCTTGGATCTTACGGGAATGAACACTGAAGCTTTCTTT. It specifies CASSLDLTGMNTEAFF. This rearrangement joins TRBV5-4 to TRBJ1-1; D gene unclear. Germline values: CDR1 SGHNT, CDR2 YYREEE (reference sequence). The CDR3 is made up of 16 amino acids. Trimming pared 0 bases from V and 0 bases from J, leaving 12 bases between.

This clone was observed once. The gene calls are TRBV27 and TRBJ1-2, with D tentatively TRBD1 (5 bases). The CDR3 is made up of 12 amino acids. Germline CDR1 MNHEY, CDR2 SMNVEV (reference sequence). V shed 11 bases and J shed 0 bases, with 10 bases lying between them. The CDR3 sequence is CAAGRANYGYTF. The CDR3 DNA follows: TGTGCCGCGGGGCGGGCTAACTATGGCTACACCTTC.

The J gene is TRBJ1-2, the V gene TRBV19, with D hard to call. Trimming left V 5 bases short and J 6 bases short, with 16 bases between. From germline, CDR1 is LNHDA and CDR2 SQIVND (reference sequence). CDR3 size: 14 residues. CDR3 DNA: TGTGCCAGTAGTTTCTCTCCCCTCACAGATGGCTACACCTTC. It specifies CASSFSPLTDGYTF.

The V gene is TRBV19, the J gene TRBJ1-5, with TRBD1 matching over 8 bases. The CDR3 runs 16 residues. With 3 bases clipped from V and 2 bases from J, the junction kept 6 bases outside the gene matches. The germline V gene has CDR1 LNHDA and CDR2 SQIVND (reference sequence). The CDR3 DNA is TGTGCCAGTAGTATGGGCGACAGGGGCGGCAATCAGCCCCAGCATTTT. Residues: CASSMGDRGGNQPQHF.

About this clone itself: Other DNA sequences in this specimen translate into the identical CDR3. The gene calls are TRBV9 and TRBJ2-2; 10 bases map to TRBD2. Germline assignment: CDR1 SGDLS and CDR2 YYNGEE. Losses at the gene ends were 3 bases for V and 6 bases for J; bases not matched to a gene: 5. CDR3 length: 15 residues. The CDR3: CASSGTSGLPGELFF. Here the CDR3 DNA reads TGTGCCAGCAGCGGGACTAGCGGTCTTCCCGGGGAGCTGTTTTTT.

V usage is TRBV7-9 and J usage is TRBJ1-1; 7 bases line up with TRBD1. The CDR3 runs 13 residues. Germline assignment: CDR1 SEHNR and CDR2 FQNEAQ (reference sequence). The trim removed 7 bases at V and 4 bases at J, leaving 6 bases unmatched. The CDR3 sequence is CASTDRVLTEAFF. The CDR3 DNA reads TGTGCCAGCACCGACAGGGTTCTCACTGAAGCTTTCTTT.

This CDR3 is CASSFQGYNSPLHF. In nucleotides, the CDR3 is TGTGCCAGCAGCTTTCAGGGATATAATTCACCCCTCCACTTT. V is TRBV5-4 and J is TRBJ1-6, with D perhaps matching TRBD1 (5 bases). There are 14 residues in the CDR3. Trimming removed 2 bases at V and 4 bases at J, with 7 bases between. Germline V lookup: CDR1 SGHNT, CDR2 YYREEE (reference sequence).

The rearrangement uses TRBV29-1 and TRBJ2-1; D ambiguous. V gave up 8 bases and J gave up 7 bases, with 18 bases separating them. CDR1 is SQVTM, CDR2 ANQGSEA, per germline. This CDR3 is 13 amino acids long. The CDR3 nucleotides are TGCAGCCCGTTCCTACCTCCAAAAAATGAGCAGTTCTTC. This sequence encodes CSPFLPPKNEQFF.

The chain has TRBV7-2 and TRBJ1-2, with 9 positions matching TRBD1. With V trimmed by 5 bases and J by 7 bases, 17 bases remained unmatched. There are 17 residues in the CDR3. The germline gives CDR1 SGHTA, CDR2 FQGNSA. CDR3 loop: CASSPNRLWTGAGGYTF. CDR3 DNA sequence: TGTGCCAGCAGCCCGAACCGCCTATGGACAGGGGCCGGTGGCTACACCTTC.

CDR3: CASSTGTGLSTNEKLFF. The CDR3 DNA is TGTGCCAGCAGCACCGGGACAGGGCTATCAACTAATGAAAAACTGTTTTTT. The chain is built from TRBV28 and TRBJ1-4; 9 bases line up with TRBD1. J gave up 0 bases and V 6 bases, and 8 bases lay outside the gene matches. The CDR3 is 17 amino acids. From germline, CDR1 is MDHEN and CDR2 SYDVKM.

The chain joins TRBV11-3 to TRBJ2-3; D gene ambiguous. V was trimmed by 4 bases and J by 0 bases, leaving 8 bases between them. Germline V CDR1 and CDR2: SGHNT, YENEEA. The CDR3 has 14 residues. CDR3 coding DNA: TGTGCCAGCAGCTCGACAACTAGCACAGATACGCAGTATTTT. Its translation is CASSSTTSTDTQYF.